This paragraph covers one T cell receptor beta chain sequence. The data are from a study of blood T cell repertoires in COVID-19. Across the study: COVID-19 samples from acute and convalescent phases originated in the United States, Italy and Spain. Sources were T cells, B-cell-depleted T cells, or PBMCs; the material itself was cDNA or gDNA.

Authors' analysis steps: Reference gene primers were amplified, and this amplification served to estimate nucleated cell counts. Data came from immunoSEQ multiplex PCR; TCRdb stores just in-frame clones and leaves some out. V, J and clone size derive from that table, while D and trimming were established from the DNA sequence. The data contain under 30,000 clones, 75% to 85% of them singletons. Germline lookup yields CDR1 SGHTA and CDR2 FQGNSA. V lost 5 bases and J lost 7; bases outside the gene matches: 6. The CDR3 is 15 amino acids. The material sequenced was peripheral blood. The rearrangement links TRBV7-2 to TRBJ1-6; 9 bases agree with TRBD1. This clonotype originated in a human donor in a cohort sampled during active COVID-19. CDR3 loop: CASSERTGENSPLHF. The CDR3 DNA follows: TGTGCCAGCAGCGAACGGACAGGGGAGAATTCACCCCTCCACTTT.